This is a list of T cell receptor beta chains from one sample in a study of blood T cell repertoires in COVID-19. TCRdb's table, derived via immunoSEQ multiplex PCR, lists solely in-frame clones and lacks some. Among roughly 280,000 clones listed, approximately 91% were seen once. The sequenced material came from peripheral blood. Receptors originate from a woman aged 25 to 45 with COVID-19, enrolled during active disease. The CDR3 runs from the conserved cysteine through the conserved F or W. A D gene is named only where the DNA matches it firmly. Expanded clones are given a class, and other clones once, few, many or no size at all.

CDR3: CAWSRGGRNEQFF; DNA: TGTGCCTGGAGTCGGGGGGGCAGGAATGAGCAGTTCTTC; size: -; V: TRBV30; J: TRBJ2-1; D: TRBD2
CDR3: CASSESTEESTEAFF; DNA: TGTGCCAGCAGTGAATCGACAGAAGAGAGCACTGAAGCTTTCTTT; size: -; V: TRBV6-1; J: TRBJ1-1; D: -
CDR3: CASSLGQGTGYTF; DNA: TGTGCCAGCAGTTTAGGGCAGGGGACTGGCTACACCTTC; size: -; V: TRBV12-3/TRBV12-4; J: TRBJ1-2; D: -
CDR3: CASSQSGGHNEKLFF; DNA: TGCGCCAGCAGTCAATCGGGCGGACACAATGAAAAACTGTTTTTT; size: once; V: TRBV23-1; J: TRBJ1-4; D: -
CDR3: CASSRIAGGAYEQYF; DNA: TGTGCCAGCAGTCGTATAGCGGGAGGAGCATACGAGCAGTACTTC; size: -; V: TRBV28; J: TRBJ2-7; D: TRBD2
CDR3: CASSYSNVGTSGPREQYF; DNA: TGTGCCAGCAGTTACTCGAATGTAGGGACTAGCGGCCCGCGTGAGCAGTACTTC; size: -; V: TRBV6-2/TRBV6-3; J: TRBJ2-7; D: TRBD2
CDR3: CATRRDSYEQYF; DNA: TGTGCCACCCGACGGGATTCCTACGAGCAGTACTTC; size: -; V: TRBV2; J: TRBJ2-7; D: -
CDR3: CASTGPVTEAFF; DNA: TGTGCCAGCACGGGTCCGGTGACTGAAGCTTTCTTT; size: -; V: TRBV5-6; J: TRBJ1-1; D: -
CDR3: CASSPPQTGELFF; DNA: TGTGCCAGCAGCCCGCCGCAGACCGGGGAGCTGTTTTTT; size: -; V: TRBV5-4; J: TRBJ2-2; D: -
CDR3: CASTFGQHNEQFF; DNA: TGTGCCAGCACCTTCGGACAGCACAATGAGCAGTTCTTC; size: -; V: TRBV6-6; J: TRBJ2-1; D: -
CDR3: CASSLESGNTEAFF; DNA: TGCGCCAGCAGCTTGGAGTCAGGGAACACTGAAGCTTTCTTT; size: -; V: TRBV5-1; J: TRBJ1-1; D: -
CDR3: CAWSAGYEQYF; DNA: TGTGCCTGGAGTGCGGGCTACGAGCAGTACTTC; size: -; V: TRBV30; J: TRBJ2-7; D: -
CDR3: CASSEGTGNSYEQYF; DNA: TGCGCCAGCAGCGAAGGGACAGGAAATTCCTACGAGCAGTACTTC; size: -; V: TRBV4-1; J: TRBJ2-7; D: TRBD1
CDR3: CASSKGQGAYEQYF; DNA: TGCGCCAGCAGTAAGGGGCAGGGGGCTTACGAGCAGTACTTC; size: -; V: TRBV23-1; J: TRBJ2-7; D: TRBD1
CDR3: CASSGGRNTEAFF; DNA: TGTGCCAGTTCCGGGGGGAGGAACACTGAAGCTTTCTTT; size: -; V: TRBV19; J: TRBJ1-1; D: -
CDR3: CASSLMSGGETQYF; DNA: TGTGCCAGCAGCTTAATGTCGGGGGGCGAGACCCAGTACTTC; size: -; V: TRBV11-2; J: TRBJ2-5; D: -
CDR3: CASSLLAGGQNEQFF; DNA: TGTGCCAGCAGTTTACTAGCGGGAGGGCAGAATGAGCAGTTCTTC; size: few; V: TRBV6-4; J: TRBJ2-1; D: TRBD2
CDR3: CATLYRLARTYEQYF; DNA: TGTGCCACGCTATACCGACTAGCGAGAACCTACGAGCAGTACTTC; size: -; V: TRBV24-1; J: TRBJ2-7; D: TRBD2
CDR3: CASSQTSGGQGSSPLHF; DNA: TGTGCCAGCAGCCAGACATCTGGGGGACAGGGCAGTTCACCCCTCCACTTT; size: few; V: TRBV7-3; J: TRBJ1-6; D: TRBD1
CDR3: CASSLAGTGELFF; DNA: TGCGCCAGCAGCTTGGCGGGCACCGGGGAGCTGTTTTTT; size: -; V: TRBV5-1; J: TRBJ2-2; D: -
CDR3: CASSQDLVGGYTF; DNA: TGCGCCAGCAGCCAAGATTTGGTGGGCGGCTACACCTTC; size: few; V: TRBV4-1; J: TRBJ1-2; D: -
CDR3: CASTQGAGPTYEQYF; DNA: TGTGCCAGCACCCAAGGAGCAGGGCCCACCTACGAGCAGTACTTC; size: -; V: TRBV14; J: TRBJ2-7; D: -
CDR3: CASGPPTGEVNQPQHF; DNA: TGTGCTAGTGGTCCACCCACAGGGGAGGTCAATCAGCCCCAGCATTTT; size: -; V: TRBV12-5; J: TRBJ1-5; D: TRBD1
CDR3: CASSLLAGDHEQFF; DNA: TGTGCCAGCAGCTTGCTAGCGGGAGACCATGAGCAGTTCTTC; size: -; V: TRBV7-3; J: TRBJ2-1; D: TRBD2
CDR3: CASSTLQETNEQYF; DNA: TGTGCCAGCAGCACTCTCCAAGAGACTAACGAGCAGTACTTC; size: -; V: TRBV7-9; J: TRBJ2-7; D: -
CDR3: CASSPLSGGGYEQFF; DNA: TGTGCCAGCAGTCCCCTTAGCGGGGGGGGGTATGAGCAGTTCTTC; size: -; V: TRBV2; J: TRBJ2-1; D: TRBD2
CDR3: CASRLGQGGSPLHF; DNA: TGTGCCAGCAGGTTAGGGCAGGGTGGTTCACCCCTCCACTTT; size: once; V: TRBV28; J: TRBJ1-6; D: -
CDR3: CASSSQHRNTIYF; DNA: TGTGCCAGCAGCTCCCAACACCGAAACACCATATATTTT; size: -; V: TRBV5-4; J: TRBJ1-3; D: -
CDR3: CASSPLGGTIYNEQFF; DNA: TGTGCCAGTAGCCCACTGGGGGGAACGATCTACAATGAGCAGTTCTTC; size: few; V: TRBV19; J: TRBJ2-1; D: -
CDR3: CSVSSGRAQNEQFF; DNA: TGCAGCGTTTCAAGCGGGAGGGCCCAAAATGAGCAGTTCTTC; size: -; V: TRBV29-1; J: TRBJ2-1; D: TRBD2
CDR3: CASSYGQKYTYNEQFF; DNA: TGTGCCAGCAGTTACGGACAGAAATATACCTACAATGAGCAGTTCTTC; size: -; V: TRBV6-5; J: TRBJ2-1; D: -
CDR3: CASSYQGARADTQYF; DNA: TGTGCCAGCAGTTACCAGGGGGCAAGGGCAGATACGCAGTATTTT; size: -; V: TRBV6-5; J: TRBJ2-3; D: TRBD1
CDR3: CATSDLAGGASTDTQYF; DNA: TGTGCCACCAGTGACTTAGCAGGTGGGGCAAGTACAGATACGCAGTATTTT; size: -; V: TRBV24-1; J: TRBJ2-3; D: -
CDR3: CASSSGTGVLGYTF; DNA: TGCGCCAGCAGCTCCGGGACAGGGGTTCTTGGCTACACCTTC; size: -; V: TRBV5-1; J: TRBJ1-2; D: TRBD1
CDR3: CASSSRVSTIYF; DNA: TGTGCCAGCAGCTCCCGCGTTTCCACCATATATTTT; size: -; V: TRBV7-6; J: TRBJ1-3; D: -
CDR3: CASSWTSGFNTGELFF; DNA: TGTGCCAGCAGTTGGACTAGCGGGTTTAACACCGGGGAGCTGTTTTTT; size: -; V: TRBV2; J: TRBJ2-2; D: TRBD2
CDR3: CASSPSGRGANEKLFF; DNA: TGTGCCAGCAGCCCCTCCGGACGCGGGGCTAATGAAAAACTGTTTTTT; size: -; V: TRBV7-9; J: TRBJ1-4; D: -
CDR3: CASSPRGPSNNEQFF; DNA: TGCGCCAGCAGCCCCAGGGGTCCCTCCAACAATGAGCAGTTCTTC; size: -; V: TRBV4-1; J: TRBJ2-1; D: -
CDR3: CASSLSKRLRNEQFF; DNA: TGTGCCAGCAGTTTATCGAAACGACTTAGAAATGAGCAGTTCTTC; size: -; V: TRBV28; J: TRBJ2-1; D: -
CDR3: CASSVRPQVSSYNEQFF; DNA: TGCGCCAGCAGCGTGCGGCCGCAAGTCAGCTCCTACAATGAGCAGTTCTTC; size: once; V: TRBV5-1; J: TRBJ2-1; D: -